What follows are 22 T cell receptor beta chains derived from one specimen sequenced in a study of OX40 agonist ivuxolimab in advanced cancers. Sequencing was performed with immunoSEQ multiplex PCR; in TCRdb, only in-frame clones are kept and a portion is missing. Altogether tens of thousands of clones are present, 84% being singletons, with the ten largest covering 4% to 5.5%. This specimen consisted of CD4+ or CD8+ T cells sorted from blood, obtained in a trial of the OX40 agonist ivuxolimab. These receptors were taken from an adult with an advanced solid tumor such as melanoma, head and neck, liver or kidney cancer.

This clone was detected once. The CDR3 region has the DNA TGTGCCAGCAGAGGGCGAGGGACAGGGCGCGACGAGCAGTACTTC. Translating it yields CASRGRGTGRDEQYF. V gene TRBV27 combines with J gene TRBJ2-7; 9 bases align to TRBD1. Germline V gene sequence: CDR1 MNHEY, CDR2 SMNVEV (reference sequence). This CDR3 has 15 amino acids. Trimming took 6 bases from V and 5 from J; bases not matched to a gene: 11.

This clone was observed a handful of times. The rearrangement joins TRBV5-4 to TRBJ1-1; possibly TRBD1 for D (6 bases). The V end lost 2 bases, the J end lost 7 bases, and 12 bases lay between the germline ends. The V gene's germline CDR1 is SGHNT and CDR2 YYREEE (reference sequence). The CDR3 contains 13 residues. The DNA of the CDR3 is TGTGCCAGCAGCTTAGGGGGAAATTATGAAGCTTTCTTT. The encoded protein is CASSLGGNYEAFF.

This chain's CDR3 is CASGLSPLHF. CDR3 sequence (DNA): TGCGCCAGCGGTCTCTCACCCCTCCACTTT. The rearrangement links TRBV4-1 to TRBJ1-6, with unresolved D. CDR3 length: 10 amino acids. CDR1 is MGHRA, CDR2 YSYEKL, per germline. V was pared by 8 bases and J by 10 bases, with 6 bases between.

The chain has TRBV19 and TRBJ1-1, with 8 bases fitting TRBD1. This CDR3 comprises 18 residues. Germline V gene data show CDR1 as LNHDA and CDR2 as SQIVND (reference sequence). V was clipped by 3 bases and J by 3 bases; unmatched bases: 15. Here the CDR3 reads CASSMGGQGDNWDTEAFF. CDR3 DNA sequence: TGTGCCAGTAGTATGGGCGGACAGGGCGATAACTGGGACACTGAAGCTTTCTTT.

V is TRBV7-8 and J is TRBJ1-5, with a weak D call TRBD1 (5 bases). V was trimmed by 4 bases and J by 7 bases, leaving 11 bases between them. This CDR3 is 13 amino acids long. From germline, CDR1 is SGHVS and CDR2 FQNEAQ. The CDR3 spells CASSYGGVQPQHF. CDR3 nucleotides: TGTGCCAGCAGCTACGGGGGAGTGCAGCCCCAGCATTTT.

The chain links TRBV5-4 to TRBJ2-3; a weak D match, TRBD2 (6 bases). V shed 2 bases and J shed 2 bases, with 9 bases lying between them. Germline V CDR1 and CDR2: SGHNT, YYREEE (reference sequence). The CDR3 has 14 residues. Written as DNA, the CDR3 is TGTGCCAGCAGCTTTGGCGGGGCCACAGATACGCAGTATTTT. It encodes CASSFGGATDTQYF.

The rearrangement links TRBV6-1 to TRBJ2-2, with 10 bases identical to TRBD2. The CDR3 covers 15 residues. After removal of 6 bases from V and 3 bases from J, the junction contained 4 bases not matched to a gene. Looked up from germline, CDR1 is MNHNS and CDR2 is SASEGT. CDR3: CASRDSGGDTGELFF. As DNA, the CDR3 is TGTGCCAGCAGGGACAGCGGGGGGGACACCGGGGAGCTGTTTTTT.

The chain recombines TRBV11-3 with TRBJ1-6; the D gene is possibly TRBD1 (6 bases). This CDR3 comprises 19 residues. Trimming left V 0 bases short and J 8 bases short, with 23 bases between. Germline values: CDR1 SGHNT, CDR2 YENEEA. This chain's CDR3 is CASSLDLVGVKGGYSPLHF. The CDR3 coding sequence is TGTGCCAGCAGCTTAGATCTAGTGGGGGTGAAAGGGGGATATTCACCCCTCCACTTT.

CDR3 region: CASSLGGQKQETQYF. The CDR3 DNA follows: TGTGCCAGCTCGCTGGGGGGGCAGAAGCAAGAGACCCAGTACTTC. The genes are TRBV18 and TRBJ2-5, with D possibly matching TRBD2 (7 bases). The CDR3 is 15 residues long. Germline CDR1 KGHSH, CDR2 LQKENI. The V and J ends lost 6 bases and 2 bases respectively, with 16 bases between them.

The chain joins TRBV7-9 to TRBJ2-1, with 7 bases lining up with TRBD2. J was trimmed by 3 bases and V by 4 bases; bases with no gene match: 6. Germline CDR1 reads SEHNR; CDR2 reads FQNEAQ (reference sequence). The CDR3 is made up of 15 amino acids. CDR3 sequence: CASSSVGGVYNEQFF. The CDR3 DNA reads TGTGCCAGCAGCTCCGTGGGGGGGGTCTACAATGAGCAGTTCTTC.

The chain carries TRBV5-5 and TRBJ1-5; D not resolved. The V and J ends lost 4 bases and 7 bases respectively, with 15 bases between them. There are 14 residues in the CDR3. Germline V CDR1 and CDR2: SGHKS, YYEKEE (reference sequence). Written as DNA, the CDR3 is TGTGCCAGCAGCCTAGACCCAGGCACCCAGCCCCAGCATTTT. Its translation is CASSLDPGTQPQHF.

V gene TRBV28 combines with J gene TRBJ2-7, with TRBD1 identical over 7 bases. V dropped 2 bases and J dropped 2; count of bases not matched to a gene: 3. CDR1 is MDHEN, CDR2 SYDVKM, per germline. This CDR3 is built from 14 residues. The CDR3 is CASSLPGTAYEQYF. The CDR3 DNA sequence: TGTGCCAGCAGTTTACCGGGGACAGCCTACGAGCAGTACTTC.

The V and J genes are TRBV28 and TRBJ2-2; D is undetermined. The germline V gene encodes CDR1 MDHEN and CDR2 SYDVKM. Trimming removed 3 bases from V and 4 bases from J, with 6 bases in between. The CDR3 consists of 13 residues. The CDR3 bases are TGTGCCAGCAGTTTCCTTCGCACCGGGGAGCTGTTTTTT. It is translated as CASSFLRTGELFF.

This clone occurred a few times. In DNA, the CDR3 is TGTGCCAGCAGTCCCCCGGGGAGGGCCCTCCACTTT. It translates to CASSPPGRALHF. This chain joins TRBV27 and TRBJ1-6; D is unresolved. Germline CDR1 reads MNHEY; CDR2 reads SMNVEV (reference sequence). CDR3 size: 12 residues. V gave up 5 bases and J gave up 14 bases, with 13 bases separating them.

The V call is TRBV6-5, the J call TRBJ2-3; D is ambiguous. V lost 6 bases and J 1 base, leaving 11 bases between the germline ends. The CDR3 runs to 14 residues. Germline V lookup: CDR1 MNHEY, CDR2 SVGAGI. The CDR3 here is CASSPAGRTDTQYF. In nucleotides, the CDR3 is TGTGCCAGCAGCCCCGCCGGGCGCACAGATACGCAGTATTTT.

This clone was observed a single time. V and J are TRBV28 and TRBJ2-7, with D uncertain. The CDR3 is 16 residues long. Germline assignment: CDR1 MDHEN and CDR2 SYDVKM. V was clipped by 3 bases and J by 2 bases, with 17 bases between them. CDR3 coding DNA: TGTGCCAGCAGTTTGCCCTATCCGCGCGGAGCCTACGAGCAGTACTTC. It codes for CASSLPYPRGAYEQYF.

The V and J genes are TRBV21-1 and TRBJ2-3; TRBD1, the D gene given by the table, was not confirmed from the DNA. TRBV21-1 constitutes a pseudogene. The CDR3 totals 20 residues. The CDR3 loop is CASTNPIRAGASTRTDTQYF. The CDR3 DNA is TGTGCCAGCACCAACCCGATCAGGGCAGGGGCTAGCACACGCACAGATACGCAGTATTTT.

This CDR3 reads CASSELTYGYTF. In DNA form, the CDR3 reads TGTGCCAGCAGTGAGCTGACCTATGGCTACACCTTC. This chain uses TRBV2 with TRBJ1-2; D is ambiguous. The germline V gene encodes CDR1 SNHLY and CDR2 FYNNEI. The length of the CDR3 is 12 residues. V lost 3 bases and J 4 bases, leaving 6 bases between the germline ends.

V usage is TRBV29-1 and J usage is TRBJ1-2, with TRBD1 identical over 8 bases. Germline values: CDR1 SQVTM, CDR2 ANQGSEA. The CDR3 is made up of 14 amino acids. V shed 1 base, J shed 6 bases, and the junction held 7 bases outside the gene matches. The CDR3 nucleotides are TGCAGCGTTGAAGCTCCGGACAGGGAGGATGGCTACACCTTC. Translating gives CSVEAPDREDGYTF.

The J gene is TRBJ2-7, the V gene TRBV28, with 8 nucleotides matching TRBD1. The CDR3 is 14 residues long. Germline V gives CDR1 MDHEN, CDR2 SYDVKM. The junction had 4 bases not matched to a gene; V was cut back by 5 bases and J by 1 base. The CDR3 DNA reads TGTGCCAGCAGTGGAAGACAGGGGTCCTACGAGCAGTACTTC. The encoded protein is CASSGRQGSYEQYF.

This chain joins TRBV2 and TRBJ2-1; maybe TRBD2 (6 bases). Trimming stripped 6 bases from V and 3 bases from J, with 21 bases between. The CDR3 is 17 amino acids. CDR1 is SNHLY and CDR2 is FYNNEI in the germline V gene. The CDR3 nucleotides are TGTGCCAGCAGCCCAACTAGCACCAGAGGGATCTACAATGAGCAGTTCTTC. This gives the protein CASSPTSTRGIYNEQFF.

This clone was observed a few times. The chain uses TRBV9 and TRBJ2-5, with D maybe TRBD2 (6 bases). Trimming shortened V by 2 bases and J by 2 bases, and 13 bases separated the two germline ends. Germline loops: CDR1 SGDLS, CDR2 YYNGEE. CDR3 length equals 15 residues. CDR3: CASSVGIAEQETQYF. In DNA, the CDR3 is TGTGCCAGCAGCGTCGGGATAGCGGAGCAAGAGACCCAGTACTTC.